This T cell receptor (beta chain) comes out of a study of patients and donors after allogeneic stem cell transplantation (dated by TCRdb to about 2020). For this clonotype: No cognate antigen has been identified for it. Base qualities are not recorded, but no much larger clone differs from it by a single base.

The CDR3 runs 15 residues from the cysteine to the phenylalanine. Just CDR3 DNA is preserved here, 45 bases in frame from base 1. The germline V end is reduced by 6 bases and the J end by 7 bases; junction bases left unmatched: 12. Receptors were amplified or captured by RT-PCR. TCRdb names NextSeq 550 as the instrument used. The raw public data were reprocessed by TCRdb itself: fastp quality trimming at Q25, MiXCR clonotype calling, in-frame beta chains only. CDR3 protein duplicates are merged, each entry listing the most common genes and DNA. The sample includes roughly 880,000 distinct CDR3 sequences, with about a sixth observed a single time. The ten largest clones add up to 6% of the sample.

The source of this sequence is a human donor who was either an allogeneic HSCT recipient or a stem cell or donor lymphocyte infusion donor (not recorded which). It is not recorded whose cells these are; they may come from a transplant donor. Material for sequencing was blood, either unsorted or a sorted T cell fraction (not recorded which). The rearrangement joined TRBV12-3 or TRBV12-4 to TRBJ1-2; 9 bases in between match TRBD1. The CDR3 in this case is CASSPGQGRPGGYTF. In nucleotides, the sequence is TGTGCCAGCAGCCCCGGACAGGGGAGGCCGGGTGGCTACACCTTC.